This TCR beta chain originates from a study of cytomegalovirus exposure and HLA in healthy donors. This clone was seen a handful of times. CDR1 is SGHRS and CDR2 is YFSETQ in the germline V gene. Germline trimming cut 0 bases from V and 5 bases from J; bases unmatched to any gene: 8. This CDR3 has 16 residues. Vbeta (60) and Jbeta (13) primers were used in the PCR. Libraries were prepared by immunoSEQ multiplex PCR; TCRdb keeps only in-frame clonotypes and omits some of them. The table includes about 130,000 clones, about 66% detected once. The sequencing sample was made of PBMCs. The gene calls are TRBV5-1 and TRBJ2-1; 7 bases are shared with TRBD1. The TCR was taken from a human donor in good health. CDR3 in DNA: TGCGCCAGCAGCTTGGTTCCGGGACAGCCTAACAATGAGCAGTTCTTC. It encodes CASSLVPGQPNNEQFF.